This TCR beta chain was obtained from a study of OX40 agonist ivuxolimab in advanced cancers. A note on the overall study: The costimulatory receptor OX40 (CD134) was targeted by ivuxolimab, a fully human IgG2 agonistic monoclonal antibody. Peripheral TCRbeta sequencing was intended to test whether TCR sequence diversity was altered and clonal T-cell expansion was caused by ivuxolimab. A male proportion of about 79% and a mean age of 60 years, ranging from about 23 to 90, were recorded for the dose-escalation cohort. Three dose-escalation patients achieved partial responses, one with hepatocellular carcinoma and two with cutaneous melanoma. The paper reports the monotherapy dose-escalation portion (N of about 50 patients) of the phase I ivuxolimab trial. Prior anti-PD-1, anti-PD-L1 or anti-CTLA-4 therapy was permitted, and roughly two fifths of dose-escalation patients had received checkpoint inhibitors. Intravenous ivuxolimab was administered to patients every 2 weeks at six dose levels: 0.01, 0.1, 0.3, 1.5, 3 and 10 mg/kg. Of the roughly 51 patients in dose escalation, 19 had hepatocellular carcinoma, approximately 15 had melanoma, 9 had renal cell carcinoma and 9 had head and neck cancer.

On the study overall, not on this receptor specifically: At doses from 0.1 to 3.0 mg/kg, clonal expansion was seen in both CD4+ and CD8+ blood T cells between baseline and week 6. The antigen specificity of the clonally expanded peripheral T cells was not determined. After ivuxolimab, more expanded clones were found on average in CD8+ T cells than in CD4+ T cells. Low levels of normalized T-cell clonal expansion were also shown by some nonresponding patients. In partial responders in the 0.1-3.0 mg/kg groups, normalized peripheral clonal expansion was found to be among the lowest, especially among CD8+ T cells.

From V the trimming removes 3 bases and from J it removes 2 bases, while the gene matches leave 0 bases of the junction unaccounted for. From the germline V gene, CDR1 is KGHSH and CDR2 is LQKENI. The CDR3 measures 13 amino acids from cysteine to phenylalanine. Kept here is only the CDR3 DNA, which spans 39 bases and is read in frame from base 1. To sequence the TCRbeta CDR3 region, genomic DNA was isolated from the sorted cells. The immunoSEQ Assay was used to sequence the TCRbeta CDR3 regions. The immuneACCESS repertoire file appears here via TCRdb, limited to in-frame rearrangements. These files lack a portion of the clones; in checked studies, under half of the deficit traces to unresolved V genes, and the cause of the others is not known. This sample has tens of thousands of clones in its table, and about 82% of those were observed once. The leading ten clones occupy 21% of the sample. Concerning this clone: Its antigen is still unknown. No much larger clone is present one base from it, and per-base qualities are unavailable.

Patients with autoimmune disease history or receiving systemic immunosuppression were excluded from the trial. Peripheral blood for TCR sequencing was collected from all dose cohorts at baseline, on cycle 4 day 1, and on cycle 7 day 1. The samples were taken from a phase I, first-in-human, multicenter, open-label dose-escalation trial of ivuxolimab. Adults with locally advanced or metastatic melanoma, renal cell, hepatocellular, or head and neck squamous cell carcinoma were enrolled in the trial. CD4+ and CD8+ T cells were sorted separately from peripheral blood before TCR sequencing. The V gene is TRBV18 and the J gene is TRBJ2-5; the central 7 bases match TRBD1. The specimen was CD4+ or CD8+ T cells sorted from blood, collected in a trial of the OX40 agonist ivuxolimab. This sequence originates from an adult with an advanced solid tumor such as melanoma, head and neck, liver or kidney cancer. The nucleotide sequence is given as TGTGCCAGCTCACCGGGACAGCAAGAGACCCAGTACTTC. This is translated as CASSPGQQETQYF.